The 27 T cell receptor beta chains below all came from one sample that was sequenced in a study of OX40 agonist ivuxolimab in advanced cancers. The method was immunoSEQ multiplex PCR; TCRdb's version includes in-frame clones alone and lacks a portion of them. The data show some 78,000 clones, with approximately 86% seen just once and approximately 0.93% held by the top ten. The specimen was CD4+ or CD8+ T cells sorted from blood, collected in a trial of the OX40 agonist ivuxolimab. Every receptor here comes from an adult with an advanced solid tumor such as melanoma, head and neck, liver or kidney cancer.

Here the CDR3 reads CASSEDGRVAEAFF. The CDR3 nucleotides are TGTGCCAGCAGTGAAGACGGCAGGGTGGCTGAAGCTTTCTTT. This sequence joins TRBV6-1 and TRBJ1-1; weak D call: TRBD1 (5 bases). Trimming left V 1 base short and J 6 bases short, with 12 bases between. CDR1 is MNHNS, CDR2 SASEGT, per germline. CDR3 length equals 14 residues.

J is TRBJ2-7 and V is TRBV19, with D perhaps TRBD2 (5 bases). The CDR3 covers 12 residues. The V gene's germline CDR1 is LNHDA and CDR2 SQIVND (reference sequence). V lost 7 bases to trimming and J lost 3 bases, with 10 bases between them. DNA for the CDR3: TGTGCCAGTATCCTGGACTGCTACGAGCAGTACTTC. Encoded protein: CASILDCYEQYF.

The chain is built from TRBV28 and TRBJ1-6; TRBD1 agrees at 8 bases. Germline lookup yields CDR1 MDHEN and CDR2 SYDVKM. The length of the CDR3 is 17 residues. Trimming at V came to 4 bases and at J to 0 bases, leaving 5 bases not matched to a gene. Here the CDR3 DNA reads TGTGCCAGCAGTTCCGGACAGGGAGGCTCCTATAATTCACCCCTCCACTTT. Amino acids: CASSSGQGGSYNSPLHF.

The chain couples TRBV27 to TRBJ1-2; 9 nucleotides line up with TRBD1. Unmatched junction bases numbered 6, after V lost 6 bases and J lost 1 base. Germline assignment: CDR1 MNHEY and CDR2 SMNVEV (reference sequence). The CDR3 sequence is 15 residues long. The CDR3 spells CASSLSTGGNYGYTF. In DNA, the CDR3 is TGTGCCAGCAGCCTCTCGACAGGGGGTAACTATGGCTACACCTTC.

The chain couples TRBV11-1 to TRBJ1-2, with TRBD1 matching over 10 bases. Germline CDR1 is SGHAT and CDR2 is FQDESV (reference sequence). This CDR3 is 15 amino acids long. J gave up 0 bases and V 4 bases, and 2 bases lay outside the gene matches. The CDR3 region has the DNA TGTGCCAGCAGCTCGACAGGGGGCACTAACTATGGCTACACCTTC. This sequence encodes CASSSTGGTNYGYTF.

This clone was recorded only once. The rearrangement links TRBV29-1 to TRBJ2-3; 8 bases are a match to TRBD2. V shed 7 bases and J 0 bases; nucleotides not matched to a gene: 6. Germline CDR1 and CDR2: SQVTM and ANQGSEA. This CDR3 contains 14 residues. Written as DNA, the CDR3 is TGCAGCGATCGGACTAGCAGTAGCACAGATACGCAGTATTTT. Protein product: CSDRTSSSTDTQYF.

The chain is built from TRBV18 and TRBJ2-3, with D unclear. Trimming cost V 2 bases and J 5 bases, with 8 bases left between them. This CDR3 is built from 13 residues. The V gene's germline CDR1 is KGHSH and CDR2 LQKENI. CDR3 nucleotide sequence: TGTGCCAGCTCACCAGGGATCGAAGATACGCAGTATTTT. This codes for CASSPGIEDTQYF.

The V and J genes are TRBV6-1 and TRBJ2-6, with a weak D call TRBD1 (5 bases). Germline lookup yields CDR1 MNHNS and CDR2 SASEGT. The V gene lost 4 bases and the J gene lost 0 bases, with 10 bases spanning the gap. The CDR3 contains 16 residues. CDR3 loop: CASSGTTFSGANVLTF. The DNA of the CDR3 is TGTGCCAGCAGTGGGACAACTTTCTCTGGGGCCAACGTCCTGACTTTC.

The rearrangement links TRBV5-4 to TRBJ2-5; no clear D gene. Trimming removed 3 bases at V and 5 bases at J, with 17 bases between. Per the germline V gene, CDR1 is SGHNT and CDR2 is YYREEE (reference sequence). The CDR3 contains 15 residues. CDR3 region: CASSSKGLRLETQYF. In nucleotides, the CDR3 is TGTGCCAGCAGCTCAAAGGGCCTTCGCTTGGAGACCCAGTACTTC.

V usage is TRBV4-1 and J usage is TRBJ1-1; no definite D call. From germline, CDR1 is MGHRA and CDR2 YSYEKL. The CDR3 contains 13 residues. Trimming took off 5 bases at V and 3 bases at J, with 10 bases between the two ends. Here the CDR3 reads CASSSRRDTEAFF. The CDR3 coding sequence is TGCGCCAGCAGCTCCCGGAGGGACACTGAAGCTTTCTTT.

The chain uses TRBV4-1 and TRBJ2-7; perhaps TRBD2 as D (5 bases). V was cut by 1 base and J by 3 bases, with 10 bases left in between. Germline-derived CDR1 and CDR2 are MGHRA and YSYEKL. This CDR3 contains 14 residues. The CDR3 protein is CASSQGLALYEQYF. Here the CDR3 DNA reads TGCGCCAGCAGCCAAGGTTTAGCGCTCTACGAGCAGTACTTC.

This chain joins TRBV18 and TRBJ2-5; a weak D match, TRBD1 (6 bases). The CDR3 sequence is 16 residues long. Deletions cut 0 bases from V and 3 bases from J, with 14 bases between. Germline V gene data show CDR1 as KGHSH and CDR2 as LQKENI. CDR3: CASSPPQRTEKETQYF. CDR3 nucleotide sequence: TGTGCCAGCTCACCACCGCAAAGGACAGAAAAAGAGACCCAGTACTTC.

CDR3: CASSIEGSGRRETQYF. The CDR3 DNA follows: TGTGCCAGTAGTATAGAAGGAAGCGGGAGACGGGAGACCCAGTACTTC. V gene TRBV19 combines with J gene TRBJ2-5; 8 bases align to TRBD2. V lost 0 bases, J lost 5 bases, and 8 bases stayed unmatched. CDR1 is LNHDA, CDR2 SQIVND, per germline (reference sequence). CDR3 size: 16 residues. The full variable domain, its missing parts supplied by reference TRBV19 and TRBJ2-5, is DGGITQSPKYLFRKEGQNVTLSCEQNLNHDAMYWYRQDPGQGLRLIYYSQIVNDFQKGDIAEGYSVSREKKESFPLTVTSAQKNPTAFYLCASSIEGSGRRETQYFGPGTRLLVL.

This clone was seen a handful of times. The rearrangement joins TRBV6-1 to TRBJ1-5; the match to TRBD1 covers 8 bases. J gave up 6 bases and V 3 bases, and 7 bases lay outside the gene matches. The CDR3 has 15 amino acids. Germline V gene data show CDR1 as MNHNS and CDR2 as SASEGT. CDR3 DNA: TGTGCCAGCAGTGAGGGACAGGCCCGGGGTCAGCCCCAGCATTTT. It yields the protein CASSEGQARGQPQHF.

This clone was recorded only once. This rearrangement joins TRBV28 to TRBJ1-6; D ambiguous. V dropped 2 bases and J dropped 11 bases, with 13 bases sitting between them. From germline, CDR1 is MDHEN and CDR2 SYDVKM. CDR3 length equals 14 residues. This chain's CDR3 is CASSLGGVRAPLHF. In nucleotides, the CDR3 is TGTGCCAGCAGTTTAGGCGGGGTCCGGGCACCCCTCCACTTT.

This clone came up once. This chain links TRBV19 with TRBJ2-2; D is unresolved. The CDR3 sequence is 16 residues long. The V gene lost 3 bases and the J gene lost 6 bases, with 17 bases spanning the gap. Germline loops: CDR1 LNHDA, CDR2 SQIVND (reference sequence). In DNA, the CDR3 is TGTGCCAGTAGTATCTCTTATGGTCGAAACCCCGGGGAGCTGTTTTTT. It is translated as CASSISYGRNPGELFF.

This clone was observed once. The rearrangement links TRBV7-2 to TRBJ1-1, with TRBD1 as a possible D gene (5 bases). V gave up 1 base and J gave up 10 bases, with 13 bases separating them. Germline V gives CDR1 SGHTA, CDR2 FQGNSA. CDR3 size: 13 residues. The DNA of the CDR3 is TGTGCCAGCAGCTTAGAGGGAGCAGGGACAGCTTTCTTT. It yields the protein CASSLEGAGTAFF.

The rearrangement links TRBV7-3 to TRBJ2-1; 8 positions match TRBD2. This CDR3 is built from 15 residues. V trimming: 3 bases; J trimming: 16 bases; junction bases outside the gene matches: 17. Germline V gene lookup returns CDR1 SGHTA and CDR2 FQGTGA. The DNA for the CDR3 is TGTGCCAGCAGCTTGACAAGCGGGAGCTCGCGAGGTTTATTCTTC. It is translated as CASSLTSGSSRGLFF. The full variable domain, rest sourced from reference TRBV7-3 and TRBJ2-1, is GAGVSQTPSNKVTEKGKYVELRCDPISGHTALYWYRQSLGQGPEFLIYFQGTGAADDSGLPNDRFFAVRPEGSVSTLKIQRTERGDSAVYLCASSLTSGSSRGLFFGPGTRLTVL.

The rearrangement joins TRBV18 to TRBJ2-6, with 7 nucleotides matching TRBD1. This CDR3 has 16 amino acids. Germline V CDR1 and CDR2: KGHSH, LQKENI. Unmatched junction bases numbered 0, after V lost 0 bases and J lost 1 base. CDR3 amino acids: CASSPPTGSGANVLTF. The CDR3 DNA sequence: TGTGCCAGCTCACCACCGACAGGGTCTGGGGCCAACGTCCTGACTTTC. Drawing the rest from reference TRBV18 and TRBJ2-6, the complete variable domain is NAGVMQNPRHLVRRRGQEARLRCSPMKGHSHVYWYRQLPEEGLKFMVYLQKENIIDESGMPKERFSAEFPKEGPSILRIQQVVRGDSAAYFCASSPPTGSGANVLTFGAGSRLTVL.

The chain links TRBV4-1 to TRBJ1-1, with 7 nucleotides matching TRBD1. CDR1 is MGHRA and CDR2 is YSYEKL in the germline V gene. The V segment lost 4 bases and the J segment 7 bases; nucleotides outside the gene matches: 15. The length of the CDR3 is 16 residues. CDR3 residues: CASSPSDRQKGGEAFF. As DNA, the CDR3 is TGCGCCAGCAGCCCCTCGGACAGGCAAAAGGGAGGTGAAGCTTTCTTT.

V usage is TRBV5-4 and J usage is TRBJ2-2; D remains unclear. CDR1 SGHNT and CDR2 YYREEE come from the germline V gene (reference sequence). The CDR3 has 14 residues. V lost 6 bases and J 4 bases, leaving 13 bases between the germline ends. CDR3 coding DNA: TGTGCCAGCAACCCCGGGCCTTCCACCGGGGAGCTGTTTTTT. Translated, it gives CASNPGPSTGELFF.

The DNA for the CDR3 is TGTGCCAGCAGCCCAGGCGGGCGGGAGGCGTACGAGCAGTACTTC. Protein sequence: CASSPGGREAYEQYF. The J gene is TRBJ2-7, the V gene TRBV9; 8 bases align to TRBD2. The CDR3 covers 15 residues. The germline CDR1 and CDR2 sequences are SGDLS and YYNGEE. Germline trimming cut 4 bases from V and 4 bases from J; bases unmatched to any gene: 10. Supplemented by reference TRBV9 and TRBJ2-7, the full variable domain reads DSGVTQTPKHLITATGQRVTLRCSPRSGDLSVYWYQQSLDQGLQFLIQYYNGEERAKGNILERFSAQQFPDLHSELNLSSLELGDSALYFCASSPGGREAYEQYFGPGTRLTVT.

This clone has a single count. The rearrangement links TRBV29-1 to TRBJ1-1; D is undetermined. The V end was cut by 5 bases, the J end by 8 bases, with 9 bases between. The V gene's germline CDR1 is SQVTM and CDR2 ANQGSEA. The CDR3 runs to 10 residues. This CDR3 reads CSVRDLEAFF. The CDR3 DNA sequence: TGCAGCGTTCGCGACCTGGAAGCTTTCTTT.

This chain connects TRBV30 to TRBJ2-1; TRBD2 matches at 8 bases. With V trimmed by 0 bases and J by 9 bases, 7 bases remained unmatched. The germline V gene has CDR1 GTSNPN and CDR2 SVGIG (reference sequence). This CDR3 spans 14 amino acids. This CDR3 reads CAWSVLAGGAEQFF. The CDR3 DNA reads as TGTGCCTGGAGTGTACTGGCGGGAGGAGCTGAGCAGTTCTTC.

A few counts support this clone. The chain combines TRBV7-2 with TRBJ2-5; the D gene is possibly TRBD1 (5 bases). The germline gives CDR1 SGHTA, CDR2 FQGNSA. The CDR3 length is 16 residues. V lost 4 bases, J lost 5 bases, and 20 bases lay in between. The CDR3 coding sequence is TGTGCCAGCAGCTCCCTCTGGGGCGATAGCATGGAGACCCAGTACTTC. Protein: CASSSLWGDSMETQYF.

The sample holds one count of this clone. This sequence joins TRBV15 and TRBJ1-4; tentative D call: TRBD1 (6 bases). CDR3 length: 15 amino acids. Germline V gives CDR1 LNHNV, CDR2 YYDKDF (reference sequence). Trimming took off 3 bases at V and 7 bases at J, with 15 bases between the two ends. The CDR3 here is CATSRGATGIEKLFF. The DNA of the CDR3 is TGTGCCACCAGCAGGGGTGCAACAGGGATTGAAAAACTGTTTTTT.

This clone was picked up one time. The chain links TRBV2 to TRBJ2-1; TRBD2 matches at 9 bases. CDR3 length: 16 amino acids. V was clipped by 5 bases and J by 5 bases; unmatched bases: 10. Germline V gives CDR1 SNHLY, CDR2 FYNNEI. The CDR3 DNA sequence: TGTGCCAGCAGTTCCGCTAGCGGGAAAATGGACAATGAGCAGTTCTTC. Its protein product is CASSSASGKMDNEQFF.